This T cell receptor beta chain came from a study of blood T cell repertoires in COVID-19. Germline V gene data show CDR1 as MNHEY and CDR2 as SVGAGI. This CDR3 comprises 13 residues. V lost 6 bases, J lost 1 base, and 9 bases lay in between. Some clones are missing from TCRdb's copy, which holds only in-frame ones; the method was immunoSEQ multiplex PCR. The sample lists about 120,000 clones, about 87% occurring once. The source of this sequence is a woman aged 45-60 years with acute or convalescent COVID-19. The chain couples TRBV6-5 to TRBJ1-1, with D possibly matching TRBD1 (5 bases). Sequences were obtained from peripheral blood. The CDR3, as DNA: TGTGCCAGCAGGGGTGGACAGAACACTGAAGCTTTCTTT. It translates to CASRGGQNTEAFF.